These 31 T cell receptor beta chains share one sample of origin, sequenced in a study of T cells in Graves' hyperthyroidism and ophthalmopathy. It was RNA transcripts that yielded the amplified TCR beta CDR3 regions. HTBI primers were used for first-round RT-PCR of the TCR CDR3. TCRdb called the multiplex PCR reads again in MiXCR, with one record for every CDR3 protein. The table shows hundreds of thousands of distinct CDR3 sequences, with roughly 20% occurring only once. Sequencing was carried out using blood. The receptors come from a man aged 25-45 years with Graves' ophthalmopathy.

In this sample, this clonotype turned up many times. The chain has TRBV20-1 and TRBJ2-7; 9 bases are a match to TRBD1. The CDR3 totals 14 residues. The germline V gene encodes CDR1 DFQATT and CDR2 SNEGSKA (reference sequence). Trimming took 5 bases from V and 4 from J; bases not matched to a gene: 9. CDR3 coding DNA: TGCAGTGCTCTAGCCCCGGGACAGGGTTACGAGCAGTACTTC. Amino acid sequence: CSALAPGQGYEQYF.

Many counts were recorded for this clonotype. The chain carries TRBV6-1 and TRBJ1-2; weak D call: TRBD1 (6 bases). The CDR3 is 13 amino acids. Germline lookup yields CDR1 MNHNS and CDR2 SASEGT. With 6 bases removed from V and 2 bases from J, the gap between germline ends came to 10 bases. For the CDR3, the DNA is TGTGCCAGCAGATATGACAGGAACTATGGCTACACCTTC. It encodes CASRYDRNYGYTF.

This clonotype was seen only a few times. The V call is TRBV6-1, the J call TRBJ2-1; weak D call: TRBD1 (5 bases). Germline loops: CDR1 MNHNS, CDR2 SASEGT. Trimming removed 5 bases from V and 7 bases from J, with 24 bases in between. The CDR3 sequence is 17 residues long. This CDR3 is CASSYSGLSLPLNEQFF. DNA for the CDR3: TGTGCCAGCAGTTATTCAGGGTTAAGCCTACCTCTTAATGAGCAGTTCTTC.

The chain couples TRBV7-9 to TRBJ2-2; D possibly corresponds to TRBD2 (6 bases). This CDR3 has 14 residues. Trimming took 3 bases from V and 8 from J, leaving 13 bases between them. Germline V lookup: CDR1 SEHNR, CDR2 FQNEAQ (reference sequence). CDR3 sequence: CASSFAREQGELFF. CDR3 in DNA: TGTGCCAGCAGCTTTGCACGGGAGCAGGGGGAGCTGTTTTTT.

The V and J genes are TRBV27 and TRBJ2-7; 7 nucleotides agree with TRBD1. Per germline, CDR1 MNHEY and CDR2 SMNVEV (reference sequence). The CDR3 has 12 residues. The V and J ends lost 8 bases and 7 bases, in that order; junction bases with no gene match: 8. The CDR3 DNA reads as TGTGCCAGCGGTCAGGGGGTGGGGGAGCAGTACTTC. Its translation is CASGQGVGEQYF.

V and J are TRBV10-3 and TRBJ2-3; TRBD2 aligns across 10 bases. The CDR3 length is 15 residues. V lost 5 bases and J lost 0; bases outside the gene matches: 2. CDR1 and CDR2 (germline): ENHRY, SYGVKD. The CDR3 sequence is CAISKTSGSTDTQYF. For the CDR3, the DNA is TGTGCCATCAGTAAGACTAGCGGGAGCACAGATACGCAGTATTTT.

The chain recombines TRBV12-3 or TRBV12-4 with TRBJ2-7; 14 positions agree with TRBD2. This CDR3 is built from 17 residues. V shed 2 bases and J 3 bases; nucleotides not matched to a gene: 6. As DNA, the CDR3 is TGTGCCAGCAGTTTAAGGGGACTAGCGGGAGTACACTACGAGCAGTACTTC. Amino acid sequence: CASSLRGLAGVHYEQYF.

The chain joins TRBV6-5 to TRBJ2-1; D unresolved. Trimming took off 4 bases at V and 4 bases at J, with 20 bases between the two ends. Germline V gene data show CDR1 as MNHEY and CDR2 as SVGAGI. CDR3 length: 17 amino acids. The CDR3 coding sequence is TGTGCCAGCAGTTCTCCCACGGATGGAGTTCGGTACAATGAGCAGTTCTTC. Protein: CASSSPTDGVRYNEQFF.

This clonotype was recorded at least ten times. The chain uses TRBV6-1 and TRBJ2-3, with 13 bases fitting TRBD2. The V gene end was trimmed by 6 bases and the J gene end by 5 bases; junction bases not matched to a gene: 8. CDR1 and CDR2 from the germline V gene are MNHNS and SASEGT. The CDR3 extends over 16 amino acids. CDR3 DNA sequence: TGTGCCAGCAGCGGTGGACTAGCGGGAGTCGGAGATACGCAGTATTTT. It codes for CASSGGLAGVGDTQYF.

The chain has TRBV9 and TRBJ2-2, with D possibly matching TRBD1 (5 bases). CDR3 length equals 15 residues. The germline V gene encodes CDR1 SGDLS and CDR2 YYNGEE. Deletions cut 0 bases from V and 2 bases from J, with 8 bases between. CDR3 sequence: CASSVGRGNTGELFF. The DNA for the CDR3 is TGTGCCAGCAGCGTAGGAAGGGGTAACACCGGGGAGCTGTTTTTT.

This clonotype came up many times. V is TRBV30 and J is TRBJ1-5; 9 bases fit TRBD1. J lost 3 bases, V lost 3 bases, and 9 bases had no gene match. The CDR3 sequence is 16 residues long. The germline V gene has CDR1 GTSNPN and CDR2 SVGIG (reference sequence). CDR3 bases: TGTGCCTGGAGCGGACAGGGGAGATTGACCAATCAGCCCCAGCATTTT. Translation: CAWSGQGRLTNQPQHF.

The V and J genes are TRBV7-8 and TRBJ2-3, with TRBD2 matching over 8 bases. In germline, CDR1 is SGHVS, CDR2 FQNEAQ. The J segment lost 8 bases and the V segment lost 6 bases, leaving 22 bases of the junction unmatched. The CDR3 covers 18 residues. The CDR3 spells CASSPVSSGNFRFGTQYF. The CDR3 DNA is TGTGCCAGCAGTCCAGTTAGTAGCGGGAACTTTCGGTTCGGTACGCAGTATTTT. Variable domain in full (rest from reference TRBV7-8 and TRBJ2-3): GAGVSQSPRYKVAKRGQDVALRCDPISGHVSLFWYQQALGQGPEFLTYFQNEAQLDKSGLPSDRFFAERPEGSVSTLKIQRTQQEDSAVYLCASSPVSSGNFRFGTQYFGPGTRLTVL.

This clonotype was seen repeatedly, ten times or more. The V and J genes are TRBV27 and TRBJ2-1, with D perhaps being TRBD1 or TRBD2 (6 bases each). V was clipped by 6 bases and J by 0 bases, with 12 bases between them. The germline gives CDR1 MNHEY, CDR2 SMNVEV (reference sequence). The CDR3 sequence is 15 residues long. Here the CDR3 reads CASSRGTRSYNEQFF. The CDR3 DNA follows: TGTGCCAGCAGCCGGGGGACACGCTCCTACAATGAGCAGTTCTTC.

This clonotype was recorded a few times. The J gene is TRBJ1-5, the V gene TRBV10-2; the D is unclear. The CDR3 sequence is 14 residues long. CDR1 WSHSY and CDR2 SAAADI come from the germline V gene. V was trimmed by 6 bases and J by 5 bases, leaving 14 bases between them. The DNA for the CDR3 is TGCGCCAGCAGCCCGATGGACGGTTATCAGCCCCAGCATTTT. As protein: CASSPMDGYQPQHF.

The sample holds many counts of this clonotype. CDR3 residues: CASRRTGEQETQYF. Here the CDR3 DNA reads TGTGCCAGCAGGAGGACAGGAGAACAAGAGACCCAGTACTTC. V is TRBV28 and J is TRBJ2-5; 7 bases fit TRBD1. The CDR3 is 14 residues long. With 6 bases clipped from V and 2 bases from J, the junction kept 6 bases outside the gene matches. CDR1 is MDHEN, CDR2 SYDVKM, per germline.

The V gene is TRBV10-3, the J gene TRBJ2-2; possibly TRBD1 or TRBD2 for D (5 bases each). The ends were cut back, 6 bases at V and 4 bases at J, with 9 bases in the middle. The CDR3 runs to 13 residues. Germline lookup yields CDR1 ENHRY and CDR2 SYGVKD. CDR3 DNA sequence: TGTGCCATCAGAAGGGACGCCACCGGGGAGCTGTTTTTT. It encodes CAIRRDATGELFF.

V and J are TRBV6-2 or TRBV6-3 and TRBJ2-4; D might be TRBD1 (6 bases). The CDR3 loop spans 12 amino acids. The V end lost 0 bases, the J end lost 15 bases, and 12 bases lay between the germline ends. Germline-derived CDR1 and CDR2 are MNHEY and SVGEGT. The CDR3 sequence: CASSYSTGSSYF. The CDR3 DNA reads TGTGCCAGCAGTTACTCGACAGGATCTTCGTACTTC.

This clonotype was counted only a few times. The chain combines TRBV11-2 with TRBJ1-1; 7 bases match TRBD1. CDR1 SGHAT and CDR2 FQNNGV come from the germline V gene. The CDR3 spans 14 residues. J was trimmed by 5 bases and V by 4 bases; bases with no gene match: 7. The CDR3 DNA reads as TGTGCCAGCAGCTCAGACAGGGTCAGGACTGAAGCTTTCTTT. It specifies CASSSDRVRTEAFF. Filled out from reference TRBV11-2 and TRBJ1-1, the complete variable domain reads EAGVAQSPRYKIIEKRQSVAFWCNPISGHATLYWYQQILGQGPKLLIQFQNNGVVDDSQLPKDRFSAERLKGVDSTLKIQPAKLEDSAVYLCASSSDRVRTEAFFGQGTRLTVV.

The chain combines TRBV19 with TRBJ1-5; TRBD1 matches 10 bases. The CDR3 contains 15 residues. With V trimmed by 7 bases and J by 7 bases, 10 bases remained unmatched. Germline V gene lookup returns CDR1 LNHDA and CDR2 SQIVND (reference sequence). CDR3 nucleotides: TGTGCCAGTACTGGAGACAGGGGGCTGAAACAGCCCCAGCATTTT. It encodes CASTGDRGLKQPQHF.

The CDR3 DNA reads as TGTGCCAGCAGTGAAACCAGGGAGCAGCCCCAGCATTTT. Translation gives CASSETREQPQHF. The chain uses TRBV6-1 and TRBJ1-5; D perhaps matches TRBD1 (5 bases). The germline CDR1 and CDR2 sequences are MNHNS and SASEGT. CDR3 length equals 13 residues. Trimming removed 2 bases at V and 7 bases at J, with 9 bases between.

The rearrangement joins TRBV20-1 to TRBJ2-3; no reliable D call. V dropped 5 bases and J dropped 6 bases, with 15 bases sitting between them. Germline V lookup: CDR1 DFQATT, CDR2 SNEGSKA (reference sequence). The CDR3 has 13 residues. CDR3 coding DNA: TGCAGTGCTGAGGCATTGATCATCGATACGCAGTATTTT. It codes for CSAEALIIDTQYF.

The chain couples TRBV7-9 to TRBJ2-1; D is unresolved. The V end lost 5 bases, the J end lost 0 bases, and 17 bases lay between the germline ends. CDR3 length: 17 amino acids. In germline, CDR1 is SEHNR, CDR2 FQNEAQ (reference sequence). The DNA for the CDR3 is TGTGCCAGCAGCACCCCGGTGGGTTACCTCTCCTACAATGAGCAGTTCTTC. This encodes CASSTPVGYLSYNEQFF.

The V gene is TRBV5-8, the J gene TRBJ2-2, with TRBD2 matching over 10 bases. Germline assignment: CDR1 SGHTS and CDR2 YDEGEE. V lost 4 bases, J lost 3 bases, and 9 bases stayed unmatched. The length of the CDR3 is 17 residues. This CDR3 is CASSPAGGITDTGELFF. The DNA for the CDR3 is TGTGCCAGCAGCCCAGCGGGAGGGATTACCGACACCGGGGAGCTGTTTTTT.

This clonotype was observed a handful of times. The genes are TRBV29-1 and TRBJ2-3, with 9 bases aligning to TRBD2. From germline, CDR1 is SQVTM and CDR2 ANQGSEA. There are 16 residues in the CDR3. The V and J ends lost 3 bases and 0 bases, in that order; junction bases with no gene match: 7. As DNA, the CDR3 is TGCAGCGTTGAGGAGACTAGCGGATATAGCACAGATACGCAGTATTTT. Encoded protein: CSVEETSGYSTDTQYF.

The rearrangement joins TRBV10-3 to TRBJ2-5; 11 nucleotides agree with TRBD1. This CDR3 is 13 amino acids long. V lost 10 bases to trimming and J lost 6 bases; unmatched junction nucleotides: 7. Germline CDR1 reads ENHRY; CDR2 reads SYGVKD. CDR3 residues: CATRTGGVKTQYF. Here the CDR3 DNA reads TGTGCCACCAGGACAGGGGGCGTTAAGACCCAGTACTTC.

The V and J genes are TRBV5-4 and TRBJ2-7; the D is unclear. Trimming left V 0 bases short and J 6 bases short, with 13 bases between. CDR1 SGHNT and CDR2 YYREEE come from the germline V gene (reference sequence). The CDR3 totals 14 residues. CDR3 in amino acids: CASSLGREDTEQYF. The CDR3 coding sequence is TGTGCCAGCAGCTTGGGGAGAGAGGATACCGAGCAGTACTTC.

This rearrangement joins TRBV9 to TRBJ2-3; a weak D match, TRBD1 (5 bases). The CDR3 consists of 13 residues. V lost 3 bases, J lost 7 bases, and 12 bases lay in between. Looked up from germline, CDR1 is SGDLS and CDR2 is YYNGEE. CDR3 region: CASSAEGAYTQYF. CDR3 DNA: TGTGCCAGCAGCGCCGAAGGGGCATATACGCAGTATTTT.

The CDR3 spells CASSLWALQETQYF. In DNA form, the CDR3 reads TGTGCCAGCAGTTTATGGGCACTCCAAGAGACCCAGTACTTC. The chain is built from TRBV28 and TRBJ2-5; D remains ambiguous. The CDR3 consists of 14 residues. CDR1 and CDR2 from the germline V gene are MDHEN and SYDVKM. Trimming stripped 0 bases from V and 1 base from J, with 6 bases between.

Remarks on this clonotype: A read error may account for a junction end that differs from germline. The chain combines TRBV6-5 with TRBJ2-7; weak D call: TRBD2 (5 bases). The CDR3 sequence is 16 residues long. Per the germline V gene, CDR1 is MNHEY and CDR2 is SVGAGI. In DNA, the CDR3 is TGTGTCAGCAGTTACTCTCTGAGGGCACCGATCTACGAGCAGTACTTC. Translated, it gives CVSSYSLRAPIYEQYF.

This clonotype was counted a few times. This chain uses TRBV27 with TRBJ2-7; TRBD1 matches 8 bases. In germline, CDR1 is MNHEY, CDR2 SMNVEV (reference sequence). The CDR3 contains 13 residues. With 6 bases clipped from V and 5 bases from J, the junction kept 6 bases outside the gene matches. The CDR3 DNA follows: TGTGCCAGCAGGAGGCAGGGGGCAGACGAGCAGTACTTC. Encoded protein: CASRRQGADEQYF.

This clonotype showed up many times. V is TRBV20-1 and J is TRBJ2-7; the match to TRBD2 covers 11 bases. The germline CDR1 and CDR2 sequences are DFQATT and SNEGSKA (reference sequence). V lost 6 bases, J lost 7 bases, and 8 bases stayed unmatched. CDR3 size: 13 residues. CDR3 nucleotide sequence: TGCAGTGCCCTAGCGGGAGGTTTGGGGGAGCAGTACTTC. Protein sequence: CSALAGGLGEQYF.